These 31 T cell receptor beta chains were sequenced from one sample in a study of blood T cell repertoires in COVID-19. TCRdb's table, derived via immunoSEQ multiplex PCR, lists solely in-frame clones and lacks some. The sample carries about 320,000 clones, 90% recorded once. Sequencing was carried out using PBMCs or T cells enriched from blood (not recorded which). These receptors were taken from a man aged 60 to 75 who had recovered from COVID-19.

This clone was found once. This chain links TRBV6-5 with TRBJ1-6; D not resolved. The germline V and J ends were trimmed by 7 bases and 13 bases, with 20 bases remaining between them. CDR3 length: 14 amino acids. Germline V gene lookup returns CDR1 MNHEY and CDR2 SVGAGI. The DNA for the CDR3 is TGTGCCAGCACCCGGGAGGCCCCAGGCTTTCCCCTCCACTTT. This translates into CASTREAPGFPLHF.

This clone was recorded only once. This sequence joins TRBV11-1 and TRBJ2-1; a weak D match, TRBD2 (6 bases). Germline V CDR1 and CDR2: SGHAT, FQDESV (reference sequence). Trimming took 5 bases from V and 7 from J, leaving 21 bases between them. This CDR3 contains 16 residues. CDR3 nucleotide sequence: TGTGCCAGCAGCAACACGGGAGTAGGGACTTCAAATGAGCAGTTCTTC. It translates to CASSNTGVGTSNEQFF.

The chain is built from TRBV7-2 and TRBJ1-3; weak D call: TRBD1 (6 bases). The CDR3 covers 16 residues. In germline, CDR1 is SGHTA, CDR2 FQGNSA. V dropped 1 base and J dropped 2 bases, with 12 bases sitting between them. DNA of the CDR3: TGTGCCAGCAGCTTAGAAGGGGGAACGGCTGGAAACACCATATATTTT. Residues: CASSLEGGTAGNTIYF.

The genes are TRBV7-9 and TRBJ1-4; D is unclear. The V gene lost 5 bases and the J gene lost 6 bases, with 16 bases spanning the gap. There are 15 residues in the CDR3. Germline CDR1 SEHNR, CDR2 FQNEAQ (reference sequence). This CDR3 is CASSLRSGLDEKLFF. The CDR3 DNA follows: TGTGCCAGCAGCCTAAGGAGCGGGCTGGATGAAAAACTGTTTTTT.

The CDR3 loop is CASSGLVEQYF. CDR3 in DNA: TGTGCCAGCAGTGGCCTGGTCGAGCAGTATTTT. The J gene is TRBJ2-3, the V gene TRBV12-3 or TRBV12-4; D ambiguous. V was clipped by 5 bases and J by 11 bases, with 11 bases between them. The CDR3 is 11 amino acids.

The chain is built from TRBV6-5 and TRBJ1-1, with D possibly being TRBD1 (6 bases). The CDR3 length is 14 residues. From germline, CDR1 is MNHEY and CDR2 SVGAGI. V was clipped by 5 bases and J by 5 bases, with 15 bases between them. The CDR3 DNA sequence: TGTGCCAGCAGTCAGGACAGCCAGAGGACTGAAGCTTTCTTT. It codes for CASSQDSQRTEAFF.

This rearrangement joins TRBV6-1 to TRBJ1-6; 7 nucleotides line up with TRBD1. Germline V CDR1 and CDR2: MNHNS, SASEGT. There are 15 residues in the CDR3. Trimming removed 3 bases from V and 8 bases from J; junction bases left unmatched: 7. The CDR3 DNA is TGTGCCAGCAGTGACCCGGGACAGCCGCATTCACCCCTCCACTTT. It translates to CASSDPGQPHSPLHF.

The chain joins TRBV4-2 to TRBJ2-5, with 15 nucleotides matching TRBD2. Trimming cost V 3 bases and J 1 base; bases outside gene matches: 3. The CDR3 has 17 residues. Germline CDR1 is LGHNA and CDR2 is YNFKEQ. CDR3 DNA sequence: TGTGCCAGCAGCCATGGACTAGCGGGAGGGCCCCAAGAGACCCAGTACTTC. Translation: CASSHGLAGGPQETQYF.

V is TRBV6-2 or TRBV6-3 and J is TRBJ2-1, with 7 bases aligning to TRBD1. The CDR3 is 15 residues long. V gave up 6 bases and J gave up 3 bases; unmatched junction bases: 8. The V gene's germline CDR1 is MNHEY and CDR2 SVGEGT. The CDR3 DNA sequence: TGTGCCAGCAGCCTCGACAGGGCCCACTACAATGAGCAGTTCTTC. Translated, it gives CASSLDRAHYNEQFF.

This sequence joins TRBV20-1 and TRBJ2-7; 11 bases are shared with TRBD2. V dropped 3 bases and J dropped 3; count of bases not matched to a gene: 7. The CDR3 totals 15 residues. In germline, CDR1 is DFQATT, CDR2 SNEGSKA (reference sequence). CDR3 in DNA: TGCAGTGCTAGTAGGGGGACTAGCGGCCTCTACGAGCAGTACTTC. It codes for CSASRGTSGLYEQYF.

The J gene is TRBJ1-4, the V gene TRBV27, with D perhaps TRBD1 (5 bases). CDR1 is MNHEY, CDR2 SMNVEV, per germline (reference sequence). The CDR3 consists of 16 residues. With 2 bases removed from V and 5 bases from J, the gap between germline ends came to 15 bases. The DNA of the CDR3 is TGTGCCAGCAGTTTACTGAGTCAGGGTCCAAATGAAAAACTGTTTTTT. Protein sequence: CASSLLSQGPNEKLFF.

This clone was seen a few times. This chain links TRBV12-3 or TRBV12-4 with TRBJ2-1; TRBD2 is a possible D gene (6 bases). This CDR3 region has 11 residues. Trimming removed 6 bases at V and 12 bases at J, with 12 bases between. The CDR3 spells CASSSGVAQFF. DNA of the CDR3: TGTGCCAGCAGCTCGGGGGTAGCGCAGTTCTTC.

The chain links TRBV5-5 to TRBJ2-5, with TRBD2 matching over 10 bases. Looked up from germline, CDR1 is SGHKS and CDR2 is YYEKEE (reference sequence). The CDR3 covers 14 residues. Germline trimming cut 3 bases from V and 4 bases from J; bases unmatched to any gene: 3. The CDR3 DNA is TGTGCCAGCAGCTATGTAGCGGGGGGAGAGACCCAGTACTTC. Translation: CASSYVAGGETQYF.

The gene calls are TRBV13 and TRBJ1-4; D uncertain. Trimming removed 2 bases from V and 8 bases from J, with 15 bases in between. The CDR3 has 15 residues. Per the germline V gene, CDR1 is PRHDT and CDR2 is FYEKMQ (reference sequence). CDR3 region: CASSLRQVPSEKLFF. The CDR3 DNA follows: TGTGCCAGCAGCTTACGGCAGGTTCCTTCGGAAAAACTGTTTTTT.

The chain links TRBV18 to TRBJ1-1; the D is unclear. V shed 3 bases and J shed 5 bases, with 10 bases lying between them. Germline CDR1 is KGHSH and CDR2 is LQKENI. This CDR3 region has 13 residues. CDR3: CASSPISRTEAFF. The DNA of the CDR3 is TGTGCCAGCTCACCCATTTCGAGAACTGAAGCTTTCTTT.

The rearrangement links TRBV6-5 to TRBJ2-1; 7 nucleotides line up with TRBD2. The CDR3 covers 15 residues. With V trimmed by 6 bases and J by 6 bases, 11 bases remained unmatched. Germline CDR1 reads MNHEY; CDR2 reads SVGAGI. The CDR3 loop reads CASRRGLEESNEQFF. For the CDR3, the DNA is TGTGCCAGCAGACGAGGACTAGAGGAATCCAATGAGCAGTTCTTC.

The J gene is TRBJ1-6, the V gene TRBV28; D might be TRBD1 (5 bases). V was pared by 3 bases and J by 3 bases, with 6 bases between. The CDR3 has 14 amino acids. CDR1 and CDR2 from the germline V gene are MDHEN and SYDVKM. This chain's CDR3 is CASSFRVYNSPLHF. For the CDR3, the DNA is TGTGCCAGCAGTTTCAGGGTCTATAATTCACCCCTCCACTTT.

The rearrangement links TRBV6-1 to TRBJ1-6, with 10 bases lining up with TRBD1. Germline CDR1 and CDR2: MNHNS and SASEGT. With 4 bases clipped from V and 3 bases from J, the junction kept 3 bases outside the gene matches. The CDR3 totals 16 residues. CDR3 residues: CASSGRTGGYNSPLHF. CDR3 in DNA: TGTGCCAGCAGTGGGCGGACAGGGGGCTATAATTCACCCCTCCACTTT.

About this clone: This sample also contains other DNA sequences that code for the same CDR3. The chain carries TRBV5-1 and TRBJ1-4, with D hard to call. Germline V lookup: CDR1 SGHRS, CDR2 YFSETQ. The CDR3 covers 14 residues. The V and J ends lost 1 base and 0 bases respectively, with 4 bases between them. The CDR3 is CASSLLATNEKLFF. The CDR3 nucleotides are TGCGCCAGCAGCTTGTTAGCAACTAATGAAAAACTGTTTTTT.

This rearrangement joins TRBV21-1 to TRBJ1-5; no DNA check was done on the table's D call, TRBD1. TRBV21-1 is annotated as a pseudogene. The CDR3 runs to 15 residues. The CDR3 loop reads CASSINREPYQPQHF. For the CDR3, the DNA is TGTGCCAGCAGCATCAACAGGGAACCTTATCAGCCCCAGCATTTT.

This chain joins TRBV6-2 or TRBV6-3 and TRBJ1-2; D might be TRBD1 (5 bases). Germline-derived CDR1 and CDR2 are MNHEY and SVGEGT. The CDR3 covers 14 residues. V was cut by 0 bases and J by 2 bases, with 7 bases left in between. The CDR3 DNA sequence: TGTGCCAGCAGTTACTCGGCAGGGAACTATGGCTACACCTTC. It translates to CASSYSAGNYGYTF.

The sample holds a few counts of this clone. V is TRBV4-1 and J is TRBJ1-4; 8 nucleotides match TRBD1. Trimming took 4 bases from V and 3 from J; bases not matched to a gene: 4. Germline V CDR1 and CDR2: MGHRA, YSYEKL. The CDR3 has 15 amino acids. This CDR3 is CASSRGQGANEKLFF. DNA of the CDR3: TGCGCCAGCAGCCGAGGACAGGGAGCTAATGAAAAACTGTTTTTT.

This clone has just a few counts. The J gene is TRBJ2-7, the V gene TRBV3-1 (or the pseudogene TRBV3-2); D possibly corresponds to TRBD2 (6 bases). V was cut by 0 bases and J by 6 bases, with 15 bases left in between. The CDR3 has 15 residues. Per germline, CDR1 LGHDT and CDR2 YNNKEL (reference sequence). The CDR3 DNA follows: TGTGCCAGCAGCCAAGATCACAACGGGGGACGCGAGCAGTACTTC. Protein: CASSQDHNGGREQYF.

This clone was seen repeatedly, ten times or more. The V and J genes are TRBV6-5 and TRBJ1-6, with 8 bases identical to TRBD1. This CDR3 has 14 amino acids. Per the germline V gene, CDR1 is MNHEY and CDR2 is SVGAGI. The trim removed 6 bases at V and 6 bases at J, leaving 4 bases unmatched. The CDR3 DNA is TGTGCCAGCAGCGGACAGGGAGGTAATTCACCCCTCCACTTT. The encoded protein is CASSGQGGNSPLHF.

This chain links TRBV13 with TRBJ1-4, with 10 bases that match TRBD1. Germline loops: CDR1 PRHDT, CDR2 FYEKMQ (reference sequence). V shed 3 bases, J shed 7 bases, and the junction held 5 bases outside the gene matches. The CDR3 is 15 amino acids. The DNA for the CDR3 is TGTGCCAGCAGCTTCTCGACAGGGGGCCGTGAAAAACTGTTTTTT. Protein: CASSFSTGGREKLFF.

About this clone itself: Other nucleotide sequences in the sample specify the same CDR3. The chain carries TRBV6-4 and TRBJ2-3; 9 bases match TRBD2. Trimming cost V 0 bases and J 1 base; bases outside gene matches: 5. This CDR3 is 17 amino acids long. Germline V gene lookup returns CDR1 MRHNA and CDR2 SNTAGT. The CDR3 nucleotides are TGTGCCAGCAGTGACTCATCTCGCGGGGGGGGCACAGATACGCAGTATTTT. It is translated as CASSDSSRGGGTDTQYF.

The V call is TRBV2, the J call TRBJ2-5; TRBD2 matches at 9 bases. With V trimmed by 0 bases and J by 3 bases, 8 bases remained unmatched. Germline-derived CDR1 and CDR2 are SNHLY and FYNNEI. CDR3 length equals 17 residues. CDR3 sequence reads: CASSEASTRLAEETQYF. CDR3 sequence (DNA): TGTGCCAGCAGTGAAGCGAGTACGAGACTAGCGGAAGAGACCCAGTACTTC.

CDR3 region: CASSPIAGGPIIDTQYF. The CDR3 DNA reads TGTGCCAGCAGCCCGATAGCGGGGGGGCCTATAATAGATACGCAGTATTTT. This chain uses TRBV7-9 with TRBJ2-3; TRBD2 aligns across 11 bases. Trimming took 5 bases from V and 5 from J; bases not matched to a gene: 12. The CDR3 consists of 17 residues. Per germline, CDR1 SEHNR and CDR2 FQNEAQ (reference sequence).

The chain combines TRBV13 with TRBJ1-5, with no clear D. CDR3 size: 14 residues. The ends were cut back, 10 bases at V and 0 bases at J, with 13 bases in the middle. Germline CDR1 reads PRHDT; CDR2 reads FYEKMQ (reference sequence). The CDR3 DNA reads TGTGCCACCCCGGGAGGATCTAGCAATCAGCCCCAGCATTTT. It codes for CATPGGSSNQPQHF.

This chain uses TRBV20-1 with TRBJ1-2, with 7 bases that match TRBD1. The CDR3 has 15 amino acids. Looked up from germline, CDR1 is DFQATT and CDR2 is SNEGSKA (reference sequence). J was trimmed by 7 bases and V by 3 bases; bases with no gene match: 14. The CDR3 DNA is TGCAGTGCTAGTGGCGGGGACAGTCAGCTTGGTGGCTACACCTTC. Protein: CSASGGDSQLGGYTF.

This chain uses TRBV7-9 with TRBJ2-1; the D gene is possibly TRBD1 (5 bases). V lost 0 bases, J lost 5 bases, and 14 bases lay in between. Germline V gives CDR1 SEHNR, CDR2 FQNEAQ (reference sequence). The CDR3 totals 16 residues. This CDR3 is CASSLARQGGNNEQFF. In DNA, the CDR3 is TGTGCCAGCAGCTTAGCGCGGCAGGGTGGAAACAATGAGCAGTTCTTC.